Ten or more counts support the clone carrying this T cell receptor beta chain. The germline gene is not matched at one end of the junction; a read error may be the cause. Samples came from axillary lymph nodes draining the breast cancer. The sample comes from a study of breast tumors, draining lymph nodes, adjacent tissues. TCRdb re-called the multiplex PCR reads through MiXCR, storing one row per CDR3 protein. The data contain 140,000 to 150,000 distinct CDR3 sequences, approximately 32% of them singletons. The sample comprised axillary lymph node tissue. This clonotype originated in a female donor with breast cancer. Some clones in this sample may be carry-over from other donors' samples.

CDR3 coding DNA: TGTGCCAGTAGTGGAGGGAGCTGGGAAAAACTGTTTTTT. Its translation: CASSGGSWEKLFF. The V gene is TRBV25-1, the J gene TRBJ1-4; D is ambiguous. Germline V gene sequence: CDR1 MGHDK, CDR2 SYGVNS. This CDR3 is built from 13 residues.